This T cell receptor (beta chain) was recorded in a study of CD8 T cells in Susac syndrome. General observations from the study: In total CD8+ repertoires, approximately 15 Susac-specific public clones were found, and CD8+ TEMRA repertoires had roughly 5.

RNA in amounts of roughly 0.5 to 1 ug was reverse transcribed with random hexamers. TCR beta CDR3 was amplified by immunoSEQ multiplex PCR. This amplification extended across 54 Vbeta and 13 Jbeta segments. TCRdb called the immunoSEQ multiplex PCR reads again in MiXCR, with one record for every CDR3 protein. The sample shows around 80,000 distinct CDR3 sequences, 90% to 95% of them seen only once. Points on this clonotype: Antigen specificity is unknown.

CD8+ and CD4+ T cells from blood underwent TCR beta sequencing. The CDR3 loop spans 14 amino acids. Germline loops: CDR1 SEHNR, CDR2 FQNEAQ (reference sequence). With 10 bases clipped from V and 0 bases from J, the junction kept 5 bases outside the gene matches. The rearrangement uses TRBV7-9 and TRBJ2-2, with 7 bases lining up with TRBD2. The receptor was derived from a human donor with Susac syndrome. The sequenced material came from CD8+ T cells from PBMCs. This CDR3 is CATPAGANTGELFF. CDR3 DNA: TGTGCCACCCCGGCGGGGGCGAACACCGGGGAGCTGTTTTTT.